This is a list of T cell receptor beta chains from one sample in a study of beta chain features in type 1 diabetes. Generated by immunoSEQ multiplex PCR, the TCRdb table keeps only in-frame clones and is missing some. Among hundreds of thousands of clones listed, 11% to 15% were seen once. The sequencing input was naive CD4+ T cells from blood. All receptors derive from a man aged 18 to 30 with type 1 diabetes. Each CDR3 is given with its conserved first and last residue. The D gene is left open where the match is weak. Only some rows state a clone size, as once, few, many or a class for expanded clones.

>few|NA|TRBV5-1|TRBJ1-2
TGCGCCAGCAGCTTCGAGCAGGGGAACTATGGCTACACCTTC
CASSFEQGNYGYTF
>few|NA|TRBV28|TRBJ2-5
TGTGCCAGCAGTTTATACCAGGAGACCCAGTACTTC
CASSLYQETQYF
>once|TRBD1|TRBV10-1|TRBJ2-5
TGCGCCAGCAGTGAGTCGACAGGGACACAAGAGACCCAGTACTTC
CASSESTGTQETQYF
>NA|TRBD2|TRBV7-9|TRBJ2-1
TGTGCCAGCAGCTTAGCGGGGACTAGCGGGATTAATGAGCAGTTCTTC
CASSLAGTSGINEQFF
>NA|TRBD2|TRBV7-9|TRBJ2-7
TGTGCCAGCAGCTCCTCCGCTAGCGGGAGTCATAAGTCCTCCTACGAGCAGTACTTC
CASSSSASGSHKSSYEQYF
>NA|TRBD2|TRBV18|TRBJ2-3
TGTGCCAGCTCACCTGCCGGATCGACTAGCGGGAGCGCAGATACGCAGTATTTT
CASSPAGSTSGSADTQYF
>few|NA|TRBV9|TRBJ1-5
TGTGCCAGCAGCGCAGGGGTCGATAGCAATCAGCCCCAGCATTTT
CASSAGVDSNQPQHF
>NA|TRBD2|TRBV7-2|TRBJ2-2
TGTGCCAGCAGCCCTCGGACTAGCGGGAGCACCGGGGAGCTGTTTTTT
CASSPRTSGSTGELFF
>few|NA|TRBV30|TRBJ2-7
TGTGCCTGGAGTGTCGCCGCTACCGAGCAGTACTTC
CAWSVAATEQYF
>NA|NA|TRBV30|TRBJ1-1
TGTGCCTGGGGGGGGTACACGAACACTGAAGCTTTCTTT
CAWGGYTNTEAFF
>NA|NA|TRBV9|TRBJ1-1
TGTGCCAGCAGCGTAGCTACCATGAACACTGAAGCTTTCTTT
CASSVATMNTEAFF
>few|NA|TRBV9|TRBJ2-7
TGTGCCAGCAGCCCCGGCACCGATAACTACGAGCAGTACTTC
CASSPGTDNYEQYF
>NA|NA|TRBV2|TRBJ1-3
TGTGCTACGGCCCGGGGCCTCTCTGGAAACACCATATATTTT
CATARGLSGNTIYF
>few|TRBD2|TRBV10-1|TRBJ2-3
TGCGCCAGCAGTAACGGACTAGCGGGAATCACAGATACGCAGTATTTT
CASSNGLAGITDTQYF
>NA|NA|TRBV4-1|TRBJ2-1
TGCGCCAGCAGCCCCAAAGCGCGAAGCTCCTACAATGAGCAGTTCTTC
CASSPKARSSYNEQFF
>NA|NA|TRBV7-2|TRBJ2-7
TGTGCCAGCAGCATTGGCCGGTCCTCCGAGCAGTACTTC
CASSIGRSSEQYF
>NA|NA|TRBV7-9|TRBJ2-1
TGTGCCAGCAGCCCCCCGGGACTTGCTTACAATGAGCAGTTCTTC
CASSPPGLAYNEQFF
>NA|TRBD1|TRBV30|TRBJ1-4
TGTGCCTGCCCCGGACAGGGAACTAATGAAAAACTGTTTTTT
CACPGQGTNEKLFF
>NA|NA|TRBV18|TRBJ2-1
TGTGCCAGCTCACCACCGGAAGGTCGGCCGCGGAACTACAATGAGCAGTTCTTC
CASSPPEGRPRNYNEQFF
>few|NA|TRBV5-8|TRBJ1-1
TGTGCCAGCAGCTTGGCCCCGAGTAGAATGTACACTGAAGCTTTCTTT
CASSLAPSRMYTEAFF
>NA|NA|TRBV30|TRBJ2-2
TGTGCCTGGAGTGTTGGGGGGCCCGGGGAGCTGTTTTTT
CAWSVGGPGELFF
>few|TRBD1|TRBV5-1|TRBJ1-5
TGCGCCAGCAGCATGACAGGGAATCAGCCCCAGCATTTT
CASSMTGNQPQHF
>NA|TRBD1|TRBV5-6|TRBJ1-6
TGTGCCAGCAGCCCTGACAGGGGACTGCATAATAATTCACCCCTCCACTTT
CASSPDRGLHNNSPLHF
>few|NA|TRBV27|TRBJ2-7
TGTGCCAGCAGTTCTACCGCTTCCTTCTCCTACGAGCAGTACTTC
CASSSTASFSYEQYF
>NA|NA|TRBV29-1|TRBJ2-3
TGCAGCGTTTCGACGGGGGCGGGCACAGATACGCAGTATTTT
CSVSTGAGTDTQYF
>NA|NA|TRBV28|TRBJ1-2
TGTGCCGCCCCTTCAAACGATGGCTACACCTTC
CAAPSNDGYTF
>NA|NA|TRBV5-1|TRBJ2-7
TGCGCCAGCAGCTTGGATCCGGGTTCCTCCTACGAGCAGTACTTC
CASSLDPGSSYEQYF
>few|NA|TRBV21-1|TRBJ1-5
TGTGCCAGCAGCGGAATAGAATTGAATAGCAATCAGCCCCAGCATTTT
CASSGIELNSNQPQHF
>few|NA|TRBV4-3|TRBJ1-2
TGCGCCAGCAGCCAAGATCGGGCAGAAGGTGGCTACACCTTC
CASSQDRAEGGYTF
>few|TRBD1|TRBV5-1|TRBJ1-1
TGCGCCAGCAGCGCCCCAGGGGGCCTAGACACTGAAGCTTTCTTT
CASSAPGGLDTEAFF
>NA|NA|TRBV19|TRBJ1-1
TGTGCCAGTAGTTACTCAGGGGCCACGAACACTGAAGCTTTCTTT
CASSYSGATNTEAFF
>NA|NA|TRBV7-9|TRBJ1-1
TGTGCCAGCAGCTTAAATAATAGGGTCGTGGCGAACACTGAAGCTTTCTTT
CASSLNNRVVANTEAFF
>NA|NA|TRBV7-2|TRBJ2-5
TGTGCCAGCAGCTTAGCCCCTCCAGGGACCCAGTACTTC
CASSLAPPGTQYF
>few|NA|TRBV5-1|TRBJ1-6
TGCGCCAGCAGCTTAAAGGGGGGTCGGTGGAATTCACCCCTCCACTTT
CASSLKGGRWNSPLHF
>few|TRBD1|TRBV28|TRBJ1-2
TGTGCCAGCAGGACAATGGGACAGGGGAACTATGGCTACACCTTC
CASRTMGQGNYGYTF
>few|NA|TRBV7-9|TRBJ2-1
TGTGCCAGCAGCCTAACTCGGCGGGGAAGCTCCTACAATGAGCAGTTCTTC
CASSLTRRGSSYNEQFF
>few|TRBD2|TRBV7-2|TRBJ2-7
TGTGCCAGCAGCCCCCTGGCGGGAGGATACGAGCAGTACTTC
CASSPLAGGYEQYF
>few|NA|TRBV14|TRBJ2-4
TGTGCCAGCAGCCCGCCGGCACTACAGTACTTC
CASSPPALQYF
>few|NA|TRBV11-2|TRBJ2-3
TGTGCCAGCAGCTCGGTATCAGATACGCAGTATTTT
CASSSVSDTQYF
>NA|NA|TRBV7-2|TRBJ2-7
TGTGCCAGCAGCCTATTCGCGACAGGCAGCTACGAGCAGTACTTC
CASSLFATGSYEQYF
>NA|TRBD1|TRBV5-1|TRBJ2-7
TGCGCCAGCAGCTTCCGACAGGGGGCCCACGAGCAGTACTTC
CASSFRQGAHEQYF
>few|NA|TRBV10-3|TRBJ2-6
TGTGCCATCAGTGAACAGGGCCAAAGCGCTGGGGCCAACGTCCTGACTTTC
CAISEQGQSAGANVLTF
>few|NA|TRBV4-3|TRBJ1-2
TGCGCCAGCAGCCAAGATCTCAACCTGTCAGGAGGCTACACCTTC
CASSQDLNLSGGYTF
>few|NA|TRBV29-1|TRBJ1-2
TGCAGCGTTGACCGGGGGCATCAGGGCTACACCTTC
CSVDRGHQGYTF
>few|NA|TRBV25-1|TRBJ2-7
TGTGCCAGCAGCCCTAGAGGGGGATCCTACGAGCAGTACTTC
CASSPRGGSYEQYF
>once|NA|TRBV5-1|TRBJ2-6
TGCGCCAGCGGCAGGGGTTCTGGGGCCAACGTCCTGACTTTC
CASGRGSGANVLTF
>NA|NA|TRBV7-6|TRBJ1-4
TGTGCCAGCAGCCCAACAGGGTTTGGCACCGAAAAACTGTTTTTT
CASSPTGFGTEKLFF
>NA|TRBD1|TRBV4-2|TRBJ2-6
TGTGCCAGCAGCCAAGATGGACAGGGAAGCTCTGGGGCCAACGTCCTGACTTTC
CASSQDGQGSSGANVLTF
>NA|TRBD1|TRBV7-2|TRBJ2-1
TGTGCCAGCAGCTTTGGACAGGGTTCCTACAATGAGCAGTTCTTC
CASSFGQGSYNEQFF
>few|TRBD1|TRBV13|TRBJ2-7
TGTGCCAGCAGCTTTTACGCGGGACAGGGGAGGGAGCAGTACTTC
CASSFYAGQGREQYF
>few|NA|TRBV29-1|TRBJ1-1
TGCAGCGTTGCCCCATACAGGGACACTGAAGCTTTCTTT
CSVAPYRDTEAFF
>NA|TRBD2|TRBV7-2|TRBJ2-1
TGTGCCAGCAGCTCGAGGGTAGCGGGACACAATGAGCAGTTCTTC
CASSSRVAGHNEQFF
>few|NA|TRBV5-1|TRBJ2-6
TGCGCCAGCAGCTTGAGTAAAGGCTCCGGGGCCAACGTCCTGACTTTC
CASSLSKGSGANVLTF
>NA|NA|TRBV6-5|TRBJ2-2
TGTGCCAGCAGACCTACCACAGGTTACACCGGGGAGCTGTTTTTT
CASRPTTGYTGELFF
>NA|NA|TRBV6-1|TRBJ1-4
TGTGCCAGCACTACACCTGCAACTAATGAAAAACTGTTTTTT
CASTTPATNEKLFF
>NA|NA|TRBV9|TRBJ2-5
TGTGCCAGCAGCGTAGTGGATGGGACCCAGTACTTC
CASSVVDGTQYF
>few|NA|TRBV29-1|TRBJ1-2
TGCAGCGTCGCGGCAGGGGAGAACTATGGCTACACCTTC
CSVAAGENYGYTF